These T cell receptor beta chains were read from a single sample in a study of Graves' ophthalmopathy and Graves' hyperthyroidism. TCRdb re-analysed the multiplex PCR reads in MiXCR, keeping a single row per CDR3 protein. The sample consists of about 620,000 distinct CDR3 sequences, about a fifth of them appearing once. Specimen: peripheral blood. These receptors all come from a woman between 18 and 29 years old with stable Graves' hyperthyroidism. Some clones in this sample may be carry-over from other donors' samples. Each CDR3 is given with its conserved first and last residue. Fields, in order: J gene, clone size, V gene, D gene, CDR3 DNA, CDR3 protein. A D gene is named only where the DNA matches it firmly. A clone size is listed for some rows: how often the clone was seen (once, few, many), or a class if it is expanded.

J: TRBJ1-3; size: -; V: TRBV30; D: -; DNA: TGTGCCTGGAGGGGATTAAACACCATATATTTT; CDR3: CAWRGLNTIYF
J: TRBJ1-1; size: few; V: TRBV12-3/TRBV12-4; D: -; DNA: TGTGCCAGCAGCCCACTACAGGGTTTAAACTTTGAAGCTTTCTTT; CDR3: CASSPLQGLNFEAFF
J: TRBJ2-7; size: many; V: TRBV6-5; D: -; DNA: TGTGCCAGCAGTTACACCGGACGGCTCGAGCAGTACTTC; CDR3: CASSYTGRLEQYF
J: TRBJ2-7; size: many; V: TRBV5-1; D: TRBD1; DNA: TGCGCCAGCAGCACAGGGACAGGTCTCGGCGAGCAGTACTTC; CDR3: CASSTGTGLGEQYF
J: TRBJ2-2; size: -; V: TRBV24-1; D: TRBD2; DNA: TGTGCCACCAGTGACATAGCGGGGCCGAACACCGGGGAGCTGTTTTTT; CDR3: CATSDIAGPNTGELFF
J: TRBJ1-1; size: many; V: TRBV18; D: TRBD1; DNA: TGTGCCAGCCTTCCGGGACAGGGACCGAACACTGAAGCTTTCTTT; CDR3: CASLPGQGPNTEAFF
J: TRBJ1-1; size: many; V: TRBV19; D: TRBD1; DNA: TGTGCCAGTAGTACCAGGGGGCGAGGCACTGAAGCTTTCTTT; CDR3: CASSTRGRGTEAFF
J: TRBJ1-1; size: many; V: TRBV29-1; D: TRBD1; DNA: TGCAGCGCCATGCGACAGGGGAACACTGAAGCTTTCTTT; CDR3: CSAMRQGNTEAFF
J: TRBJ2-7; size: -; V: TRBV20-1; D: -; DNA: TGCAGTGCTAGAGCAGCTAGCGACTACGAGCAGTACTTC; CDR3: CSARAASDYEQYF
J: TRBJ1-1; size: many; V: TRBV7-8; D: -; DNA: TGTGCCAGCAGCTTAGAAGAGGTGCACTTTTACGGCACTGAAGCTTTCTTT; CDR3: CASSLEEVHFYGTEAFF
J: TRBJ2-2; size: few; V: TRBV7-3; D: TRBD1; DNA: TGTGCCAGCAGCTGGACAGGGGGCGCGAACACCGGGGAGCTGTTTTTT; CDR3: CASSWTGGANTGELFF
J: TRBJ2-5; size: few; V: TRBV7-9; D: TRBD2; DNA: TGTGCCAGCAGCCCAAGGAGCGGGAGGGAGACCAAGTACTTC; CDR3: CASSPRSGRETKYF
J: TRBJ1-5; size: once; V: TRBV30; D: -; DNA: TGTGCCTGGAGTTTCCAGGGTAAACGGAATCAGCCCCAGCATTTT; CDR3: CAWSFQGKRNQPQHF
J: TRBJ2-5; size: many; V: TRBV2; D: -; DNA: TGTGCCAGCAGTGATCGGGGGCTCCGCCAAGAGACCCAGTACTTC; CDR3: CASSDRGLRQETQYF
J: TRBJ1-2; size: -; V: TRBV6-4; D: -; DNA: TGTGCCAGCAGTGATCGGGAGTCGACGGGCTACACCTTC; CDR3: CASSDRESTGYTF
J: TRBJ2-5; size: -; V: TRBV12-3/TRBV12-4; D: -; DNA: TGTGCCAGCAGTTCGGACTGGCTCGAGACCCAGTACTTC; CDR3: CASSSDWLETQYF
J: TRBJ1-5; size: many; V: TRBV6-1; D: -; DNA: TGTGCCAGCAGTGACCGGGGAAATAGCAATCAGCCCCAGCATTTT; CDR3: CASSDRGNSNQPQHF
J: TRBJ1-1; size: many; V: TRBV12-3/TRBV12-4; D: TRBD1; DNA: TGTGCCAGCAGCCCTATACGGACAGGGGTAATGAACACTGAAGCTTTCTTT; CDR3: CASSPIRTGVMNTEAFF
J: TRBJ1-1; size: many; V: TRBV12-3/TRBV12-4; D: TRBD1; DNA: TGTGCCAGCAGCCCGGAGGGGGCGGGCACTGAAGCTTTCTTT; CDR3: CASSPEGAGTEAFF